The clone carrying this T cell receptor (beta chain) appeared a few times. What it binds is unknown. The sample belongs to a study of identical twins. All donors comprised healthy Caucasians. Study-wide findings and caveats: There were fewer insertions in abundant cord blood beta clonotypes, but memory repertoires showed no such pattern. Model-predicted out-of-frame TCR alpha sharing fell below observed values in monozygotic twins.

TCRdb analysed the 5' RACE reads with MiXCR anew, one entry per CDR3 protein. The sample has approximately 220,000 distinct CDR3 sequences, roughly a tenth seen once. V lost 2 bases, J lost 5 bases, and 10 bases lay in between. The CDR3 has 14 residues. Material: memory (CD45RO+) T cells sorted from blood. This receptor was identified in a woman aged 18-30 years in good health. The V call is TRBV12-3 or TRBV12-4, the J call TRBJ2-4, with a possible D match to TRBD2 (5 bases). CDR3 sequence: CASSLRELENIQYF. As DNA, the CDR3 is TGTGCCAGCAGTTTAAGGGAGCTTGAAAACATTCAGTACTTC.